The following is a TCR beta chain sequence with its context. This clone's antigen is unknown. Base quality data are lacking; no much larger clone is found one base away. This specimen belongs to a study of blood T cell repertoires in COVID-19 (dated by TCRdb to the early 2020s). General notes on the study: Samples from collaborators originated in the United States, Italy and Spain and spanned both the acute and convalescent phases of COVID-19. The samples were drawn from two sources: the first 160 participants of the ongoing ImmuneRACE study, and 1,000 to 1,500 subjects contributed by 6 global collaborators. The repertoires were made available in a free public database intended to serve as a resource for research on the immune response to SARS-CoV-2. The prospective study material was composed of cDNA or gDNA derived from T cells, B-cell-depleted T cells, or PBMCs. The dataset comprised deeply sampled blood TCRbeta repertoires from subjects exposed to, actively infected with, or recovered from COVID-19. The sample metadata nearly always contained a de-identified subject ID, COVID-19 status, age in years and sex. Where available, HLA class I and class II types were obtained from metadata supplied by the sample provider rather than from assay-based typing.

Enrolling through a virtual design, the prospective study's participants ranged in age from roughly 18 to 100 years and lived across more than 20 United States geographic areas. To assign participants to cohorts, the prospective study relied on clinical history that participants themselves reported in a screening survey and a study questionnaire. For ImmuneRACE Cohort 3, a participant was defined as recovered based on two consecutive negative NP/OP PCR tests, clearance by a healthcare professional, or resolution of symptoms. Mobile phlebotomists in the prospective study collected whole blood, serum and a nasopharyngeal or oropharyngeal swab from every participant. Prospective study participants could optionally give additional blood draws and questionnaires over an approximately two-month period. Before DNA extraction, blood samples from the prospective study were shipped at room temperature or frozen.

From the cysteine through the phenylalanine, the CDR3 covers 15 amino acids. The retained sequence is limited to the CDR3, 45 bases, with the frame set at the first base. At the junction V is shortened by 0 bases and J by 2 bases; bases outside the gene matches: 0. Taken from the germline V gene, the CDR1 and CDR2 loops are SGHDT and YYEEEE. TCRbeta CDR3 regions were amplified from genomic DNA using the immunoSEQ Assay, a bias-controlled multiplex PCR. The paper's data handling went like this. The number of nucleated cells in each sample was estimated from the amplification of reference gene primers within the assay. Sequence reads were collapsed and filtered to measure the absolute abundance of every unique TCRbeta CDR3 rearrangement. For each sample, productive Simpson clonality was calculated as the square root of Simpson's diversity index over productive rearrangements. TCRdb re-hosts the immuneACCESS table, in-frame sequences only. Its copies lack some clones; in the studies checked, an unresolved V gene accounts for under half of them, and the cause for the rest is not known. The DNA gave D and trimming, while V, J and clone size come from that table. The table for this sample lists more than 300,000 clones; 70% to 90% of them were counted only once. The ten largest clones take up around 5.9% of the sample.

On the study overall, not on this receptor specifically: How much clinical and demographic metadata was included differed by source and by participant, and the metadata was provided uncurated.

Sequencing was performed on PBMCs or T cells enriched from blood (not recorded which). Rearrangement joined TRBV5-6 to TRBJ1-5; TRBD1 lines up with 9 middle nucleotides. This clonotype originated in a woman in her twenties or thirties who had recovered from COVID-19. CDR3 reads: CASSLGTGGNQPQHF. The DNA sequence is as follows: TGTGCCAGCAGCTTGGGGACAGGGGGCAATCAGCCCCAGCATTTT.